This paragraph reports one T cell receptor beta chain. Germline CDR1 is LNHDA and CDR2 is SQIVND (reference sequence). Trimming stripped 4 bases from V and 4 bases from J, with 13 bases between. CDR3 size: 14 residues. Some clones are missing from TCRdb's copy, which holds only in-frame ones; the method was immunoSEQ multiplex PCR. The repertoire includes 200,000 or so clones, just under 95% of them detected once, and about 1.4% sits in the top ten. This record belongs to a study of control samples from healthy donors and cancer patients. The J gene is TRBJ1-1, the V gene TRBV19; D is undetermined. Specimen: blood. The origin of this receptor is a man over 45 in good health. In DNA, the CDR3 is TGTGCCAGTAGTAGTAAGGGAAGGGTCACTGAAGCTTTCTTT. Amino acids: CASSSKGRVTEAFF.